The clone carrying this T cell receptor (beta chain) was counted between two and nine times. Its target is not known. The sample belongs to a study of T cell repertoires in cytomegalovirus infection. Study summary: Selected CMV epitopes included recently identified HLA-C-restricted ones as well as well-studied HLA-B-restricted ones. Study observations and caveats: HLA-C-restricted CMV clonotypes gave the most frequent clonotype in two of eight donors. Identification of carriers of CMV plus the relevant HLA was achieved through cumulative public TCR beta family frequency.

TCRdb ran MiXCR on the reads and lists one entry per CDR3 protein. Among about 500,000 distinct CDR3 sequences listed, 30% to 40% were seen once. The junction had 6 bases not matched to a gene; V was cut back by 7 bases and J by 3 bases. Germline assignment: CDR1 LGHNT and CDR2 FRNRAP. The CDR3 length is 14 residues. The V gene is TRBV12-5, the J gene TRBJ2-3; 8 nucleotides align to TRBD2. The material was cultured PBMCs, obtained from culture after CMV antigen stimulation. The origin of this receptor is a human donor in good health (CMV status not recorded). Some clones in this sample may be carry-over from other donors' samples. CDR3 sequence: CASATGLATDTQYF. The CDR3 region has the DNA TGTGCTAGTGCCACCGGACTAGCTACAGATACGCAGTATTTT.